This TCR beta chain was documented in a study of shared clonotypes between healthy human individuals. Findings and limits, study-wide: Clonotypes shared by all four donors outscored non-shared clonotypes in generation probability.

With V trimmed by 5 bases and J by 2 bases, 8 bases remained unmatched. From germline, CDR1 is SNHLY and CDR2 FYNNEI. This CDR3 has 16 amino acids. Here immunoSEQ multiplex PCR was the method, and the copy in TCRdb shows in-frame clones only, minus some. The repertoire holds some 1,900,000 clones, about 95% seen once, with 1.2% in the top ten. In the case of this clone: The antigen is unknown.

CD8 cells regarded as naive lacked CD45RO, were positively chosen for CCR7, and omitted terminally differentiated effector memory CD45RA+ cells. The sequence came from a young man in good health. The specimen was naive CD8+ T cells sorted from blood. The chain carries TRBV2 and TRBJ2-5; 10 bases agree with TRBD2. In nucleotides, the CDR3 is TGTGCCAGCAGTCCTGAAGCGGGGGGGCCTCAAGAGACCCAGTACTTC. It yields the protein CASSPEAGGPQETQYF.